Below are 19 T cell receptor beta chains sequenced from a single sample in a study of blood T cell repertoires in COVID-19. The repertoire was sequenced with immunoSEQ multiplex PCR; TCRdb's copy has only in-frame clones and lacks some. The sample has under 200,000 clones; roughly 85% are singletons. Sequenced material: peripheral blood. The receptors were gathered from a woman aged 80 or over with acute or convalescent COVID-19.

V gene TRBV30 combines with J gene TRBJ1-3; D unresolved. V was trimmed by 0 bases and J by 0 bases, leaving 12 bases between them. The CDR3 spans 16 residues. Germline V lookup: CDR1 GTSNPN, CDR2 SVGIG (reference sequence). The CDR3 reads CAWSVPGSFSGNTIYF. The CDR3 DNA reads as TGTGCCTGGAGTGTACCCGGGAGCTTCTCTGGAAACACCATATATTTT. The whole variable domain, remainder taken from reference TRBV30 and TRBJ1-3, is SQTIHQWPATLVQPVGSPLSLECTVEGTSNPNLYWYRQAAGRGLQLLFYSVGIGQISSEVPQNLSASRPQDRQFILSSKKLLLSDSGFYLCAWSVPGSFSGNTIYFGEGSWLTVV.

This sequence joins TRBV5-4 and TRBJ1-2; D remains unclear. This CDR3 is 12 amino acids long. Looked up from germline, CDR1 is SGHNT and CDR2 is YYREEE (reference sequence). V dropped 4 bases and J dropped 4 bases, with 8 bases sitting between them. The DNA for the CDR3 is TGTGCCAGCAGCCCGGGGTTCTATGGCTACACCTTC. This encodes CASSPGFYGYTF.

The chain has TRBV6-5 and TRBJ1-3, with D possibly being TRBD1 (6 bases). This CDR3 is built from 13 residues. The V end lost 8 bases, the J end lost 1 base, and 9 bases lay between the germline ends. CDR1 is MNHEY and CDR2 is SVGAGI in the germline V gene. CDR3 bases: TGTGCCAGCCTTACAGGGTCTGGAAACACCATATATTTT. This codes for CASLTGSGNTIYF.

The chain has TRBV11-2 and TRBJ2-7, with unresolved D. The CDR3 spans 13 residues. CDR1 is SGHAT and CDR2 is FQNNGV in the germline V gene. V shed 1 base and J shed 6 bases, with 10 bases lying between them. For the CDR3, the DNA is TGTGCCAGCAGCTTAGTCCAGGCATTCGAGCAGTACTTC. It encodes CASSLVQAFEQYF. The variable domain in full, completed from reference TRBV11-2 and TRBJ2-7, reads EAGVAQSPRYKIIEKRQSVAFWCNPISGHATLYWYQQILGQGPKLLIQFQNNGVVDDSQLPKDRFSAERLKGVDSTLKIQPAKLEDSAVYLCASSLVQAFEQYFGPGTRLTVT.

V and J are TRBV27 and TRBJ2-7; no reliable D call. CDR3 size: 14 residues. CDR1 is MNHEY and CDR2 is SMNVEV in the germline V gene (reference sequence). V was trimmed by 5 bases and J by 0 bases, leaving 11 bases between them. CDR3 in amino acids: CASSTNSISYEQYF. The CDR3, as DNA: TGTGCCAGCAGTACCAACAGCATCTCCTACGAGCAGTACTTC.

This chain connects TRBV2 to TRBJ2-3; 8 bases are a match to TRBD1. The CDR3 totals 12 residues. Looked up from germline, CDR1 is SNHLY and CDR2 is FYNNEI. The ends lost 11 bases at V and 3 bases at J; junction bases unmatched: 4. The CDR3, as DNA: TGTGCCGGGGGACAGGTAACAGATACGCAGTATTTT. Translating gives CAGGQVTDTQYF.

The rearrangement links TRBV3-1 (or the pseudogene TRBV3-2) to TRBJ2-1, with a possible D match to TRBD2 (6 bases). CDR3 length: 13 residues. Germline V gene lookup returns CDR1 LGHDT and CDR2 YNNKEL (reference sequence). V dropped 8 bases and J dropped 3 bases, with 11 bases sitting between them. In nucleotides, the CDR3 is TGTGCCAGCGGAGGGAGACTCTACAATGAGCAGTTCTTC. It codes for CASGGRLYNEQFF.

V is TRBV10-1 and J is TRBJ2-7; TRBD2 is a possible D gene (5 bases). Trimming left V 2 bases short and J 4 bases short, with 9 bases between. The CDR3 sequence is 13 residues long. Germline CDR1 reads WNHNN; CDR2 reads SYGVQD (reference sequence). CDR3 sequence (DNA): TGCGCCAGCAGTGAGGGTCCGGGGTACGAGCAGTACTTC. It codes for CASSEGPGYEQYF.

The chain couples TRBV25-1 to TRBJ2-2; D remains unclear. Germline V gives CDR1 MGHDK, CDR2 SYGVNS. The CDR3 runs 12 residues. Deletions cut 5 bases from V and 7 bases from J, with 8 bases between. DNA of the CDR3: TGTGCCAGCAGTCGTAGCCTCGGGGAGCTGTTTTTT. Amino acids: CASSRSLGELFF.

The chain recombines TRBV20-1 with TRBJ2-3; D is unresolved. Trimming took 4 bases from V and 4 from J, leaving 6 bases between them. The CDR3 consists of 11 residues. Germline CDR1 and CDR2: DFQATT and SNEGSKA (reference sequence). This chain's CDR3 is CSAIVSDTQYF. CDR3 nucleotides: TGCAGTGCTATAGTGTCAGATACGCAGTATTTT.

The genes are TRBV11-3 and TRBJ2-3; D might be TRBD2 (5 bases). Germline CDR1 reads SGHNT; CDR2 reads YENEEA. V gave up 1 base and J gave up 4 bases, with 12 bases separating them. The CDR3 extends over 15 amino acids. CDR3 nucleotides: TGTGCCAGCAGCTTAGTAGGGAGTAGGGCAGATACGCAGTATTTT. As protein: CASSLVGSRADTQYF.

The chain couples TRBV6-5 to TRBJ2-3, with 15 bases lining up with TRBD2. Germline values: CDR1 MNHEY, CDR2 SVGAGI. J was trimmed by 8 bases and V by 8 bases; bases with no gene match: 5. The CDR3 runs 14 residues. The CDR3: CASGGLAGGSTQYF. The CDR3 nucleotides are TGTGCCAGCGGGGGACTAGCGGGAGGTTCTACGCAGTATTTT.

In its sample, this clone was seen once. The V gene is TRBV11-2, the J gene TRBJ2-5; 10 bases are shared with TRBD2. Trimming cost V 1 base and J 5 bases; bases outside gene matches: 10. The CDR3 spans 17 residues. The germline gives CDR1 SGHAT, CDR2 FQNNGV. This CDR3 reads CASSLVLSSGSGETQYF. The CDR3 DNA reads as TGTGCCAGCAGCTTAGTACTGTCTAGCGGGAGTGGCGAGACCCAGTACTTC.

Concerning this clone: Other DNA variants within this sample encode the same CDR3. The chain carries TRBV11-2 and TRBJ1-2; no definite D call. The V gene's germline CDR1 is SGHAT and CDR2 FQNNGV. V was clipped by 3 bases and J by 3 bases, with 5 bases between them. The CDR3 is 12 residues long. The CDR3 coding sequence is TGTGCCAGCAGCTTTACTGACTATGGCTACACCTTC. It specifies CASSFTDYGYTF.

The V gene is TRBV5-1, the J gene TRBJ1-3; 7 bases fit TRBD1. This CDR3 has 15 amino acids. V shed 4 bases and J 2 bases; nucleotides not matched to a gene: 6. Germline loops: CDR1 SGHRS, CDR2 YFSETQ. CDR3 in amino acids: CASSHTGEPGNTIYF. CDR3 nucleotides: TGCGCCAGCAGCCACACAGGGGAACCTGGAAACACCATATATTTT.

The V and J genes are TRBV7-9 and TRBJ2-2; D may be TRBD2 (5 bases). The CDR3 consists of 15 residues. The V end lost 4 bases, the J end lost 5 bases, and 14 bases lay between the germline ends. Germline V gives CDR1 SEHNR, CDR2 FQNEAQ (reference sequence). Written as DNA, the CDR3 is TGTGCCAGCAGCTCGGGGTGGGCAGCGACCGGGGAGCTGTTTTTT. It yields the protein CASSSGWAATGELFF.

This chain joins TRBV24-1 and TRBJ1-5; tentative D call: TRBD1 (5 bases). Germline CDR1 and CDR2: KGHDR and SFDVKD. V was trimmed by 4 bases and J by 7 bases, leaving 13 bases between them. This CDR3 has 14 residues. The CDR3 loop reads CATSESAGWQPQHF. The CDR3 nucleotides are TGTGCCACCAGTGAGTCGGCAGGGTGGCAGCCCCAGCATTTT.

This clone was counted once. This chain joins TRBV12-3 or TRBV12-4 and TRBJ2-4; 9 nucleotides agree with TRBD2. CDR3 length equals 13 residues. The V and J ends lost 7 bases and 6 bases, in that order; junction bases with no gene match: 4. CDR3 protein: CASTFSGGNIQYF. The CDR3 nucleotides read TGTGCCAGCACCTTTAGCGGGGGAAACATTCAGTACTTC.

The genes are TRBV9 and TRBJ2-1, with D possibly TRBD2 on 6 matching bases. CDR3 length: 12 residues. Germline V gene lookup returns CDR1 SGDLS and CDR2 YYNGEE. Trimming removed 0 bases from V and 13 bases from J, with 11 bases in between. The CDR3 protein is CASSVAGSEQFF. CDR3 DNA: TGTGCCAGCAGCGTAGCCGGGAGTGAACAGTTCTTC. Filled out from reference TRBV9 and TRBJ2-1, the complete variable domain reads DSGVTQTPKHLITATGQRVTLRCSPRSGDLSVYWYQQSLDQGLQFLIQYYNGEERAKGNILERFSAQQFPDLHSELNLSSLELGDSALYFCASSVAGSEQFFGPGTRLTVL.